A single sample gave rise to the 27 T cell receptor beta chains below, sequenced in a study of regulatory T cells in long-lasting Graves disease. Time point described: newly diagnosed GD, antithyroid drugs for less than 3 months. RNA isolated from PBMCs was used to make the TCR library. Arm-PCR of CDR3 regions and iRepertoire HTBI primers were used to build TCR beta libraries. TCRdb ran MiXCR on the multiplex PCR reads and lists one entry per CDR3 protein. The sample contains 520,000 or so distinct CDR3 sequences, around 13% of which appear only once. These data also featured in a second study, about T cells in Graves' hyperthyroidism and ophthalmopathy.

The input for sequencing was peripheral blood mononuclear cells (PBMCs), taken at new diagnosis, from a patient treated with antithyroid drugs. All receptors derive from a woman under 40 with Graves disease.

The chain is built from TRBV5-6 and TRBJ2-7; D is possibly TRBD2 (5 bases). Germline V lookup: CDR1 SGHDT, CDR2 YYEEEE. The CDR3 runs 16 residues. Trimming cost V 4 bases and J 3 bases, with 20 bases left between them. The CDR3 DNA follows: TGTGCCAGCAGCGAACATGGGTGGCCCGCGGGCTACGAGCAGTACTTC. Protein product: CASSEHGWPAGYEQYF.

The J gene is TRBJ2-7, the V gene TRBV5-1; 8 bases agree with TRBD1. CDR3 length: 13 residues. V lost 4 bases, J lost 6 bases, and 6 bases stayed unmatched. Germline CDR1 reads SGHRS; CDR2 reads YFSETQ. CDR3 in amino acids: CASSLDRAAEQYF. The DNA for the CDR3 is TGCGCCAGCAGCCTGGACAGGGCCGCCGAGCAGTACTTC.

This clonotype was picked up many times. The chain uses TRBV7-3 and TRBJ2-2; perhaps TRBD2 as D (7 bases). Germline values: CDR1 SGHTA, CDR2 FQGTGA. The CDR3 runs 14 residues. In nucleotides, the CDR3 is TGTGCGCAGGGGCTAGCGGTTTACACCGGGGAGCTGTTTTTT. Translated: CAQGLAVYTGELFF.

In this sample, this clonotype turned up many times. The junction departs from the called germline gene at one end, perhaps through a read error. The genes are TRBV28 and TRBJ1-5, with TRBD1 matching over 7 bases. This CDR3 has 16 residues. CDR1 MDHEN and CDR2 SYDVKM come from the germline V gene. The CDR3: CASSLFNRDRNQPQHF. The DNA for the CDR3 is TGTGCCAGCAGCTTATTTAATCGGGACAGAAATCAGCCCCAGCATTTT. The full variable domain, its missing parts supplied by reference TRBV28 and TRBJ1-5, is DVKVTQSSRYLVKRTGEKVFLECVQDMDHENMFWYRQDPGLGLRLIYFSYDVKMKEKGDIPEGYSVSREKKERFSLILESASTNQTSMYLCASSLFNRDRNQPQHFGDGTRLSIL.

This clonotype was counted many times. The chain carries TRBV24-1 and TRBJ2-7, with D tentatively TRBD1 (5 bases). Trimming shortened V by 2 bases and J by 6 bases, and 13 bases separated the two germline ends. CDR1 and CDR2 (germline): KGHDR, SFDVKD. This CDR3 has 14 residues. For the CDR3, the DNA is TGTGCCACCAGTGATTCCGCGCCAGGGTCCGAGCAGTACTTC. This encodes CATSDSAPGSEQYF.

This clonotype appeared a few times. The chain employs TRBV5-1 and TRBJ2-5; the D call may be TRBD1 or TRBD2 (5 bases each). The germline V and J ends were trimmed by 4 bases and 0 bases, with 28 bases remaining between them. Germline lookup yields CDR1 SGHRS and CDR2 YFSETQ. The CDR3 is 20 amino acids. CDR3 region: CASSKGPLHGTVGYQETQYF. The CDR3 DNA reads as TGCGCCAGCAGCAAAGGACCTTTACACGGGACGGTGGGCTACCAAGAGACCCAGTACTTC.

V gene TRBV29-1 combines with J gene TRBJ2-5; D might be TRBD1 (6 bases). CDR3 length: 15 amino acids. The germline V gene has CDR1 SQVTM and CDR2 ANQGSEA. V was cut by 8 bases and J by 1 base, with 20 bases left in between. CDR3 in DNA: TGCAGCACCCGAGGATACAGGGCCGGCCAAGAGACCCAGTACTTC. It encodes CSTRGYRAGQETQYF.

This clonotype has more than one count but fewer than ten. The chain couples TRBV5-4 to TRBJ2-2; a possible D gene is TRBD1 (5 bases). V was clipped by 4 bases and J by 6 bases, with 16 bases between them. There are 15 residues in the CDR3. Germline V gene lookup returns CDR1 SGHNT and CDR2 YYREEE (reference sequence). CDR3 sequence: CASSLTGQVPGELFF. The CDR3 DNA reads as TGTGCCAGCAGCCTAACAGGCCAGGTCCCCGGGGAGCTGTTTTTT.

This clonotype has a count of ten or more. The chain is built from TRBV28 and TRBJ1-2; no firm D call. The V end was cut by 9 bases, the J end by 4 bases, with 21 bases between. Germline values: CDR1 MDHEN, CDR2 SYDVKM. This CDR3 is built from 15 residues. In DNA form, the CDR3 reads TGTGCCAGTCGACCCCCCAGAGTTCACGCCTATGGCTACACCTTC. The encoded protein is CASRPPRVHAYGYTF.

With respect to this clonotype: One junction end does not reproduce the germline sequence, and a read error may be involved. This chain uses TRBV10-2 with TRBJ1-4, with D maybe TRBD1 (6 bases). The CDR3 has 18 residues. Germline V gene data show CDR1 as WSHSY and CDR2 as SAAADI. The CDR3 region has the DNA TGTGCCAGCAGTTGGGATGGACAGAAACTAGCAACTAATGAAAAACTGTTTTTT. This sequence encodes CASSWDGQKLATNEKLFF.

This clonotype was observed many times. CDR3 region: CSASLTGRVADGYTF. The CDR3, as DNA: TGCAGTGCTAGTCTTACAGGGAGGGTAGCGGATGGCTACACCTTC. The chain has TRBV20-1 and TRBJ1-2; weak D call: TRBD1 (6 bases). Germline-derived CDR1 and CDR2 are DFQATT and SNEGSKA (reference sequence). This CDR3 has 15 residues. Trimming took off 3 bases at V and 6 bases at J, with 20 bases between the two ends.

This clonotype came up a few times. The rearrangement joins TRBV6-1 to TRBJ2-3; D might be TRBD1 or TRBD2, each matching 5 bases. Germline lookup yields CDR1 MNHNS and CDR2 SASEGT. The CDR3 has 15 residues. Trimming shortened V by 6 bases and J by 2 bases, and 15 bases separated the two germline ends. In nucleotides, the CDR3 is TGTGCCAGCAGCCCCCGGGACGGCTTCACAGATACGCAGTATTTT. This sequence encodes CASSPRDGFTDTQYF.

The chain combines TRBV5-4 with TRBJ1-2; TRBD1 matches 7 bases. CDR1 is SGHNT and CDR2 is YYREEE in the germline V gene (reference sequence). This CDR3 has 14 residues. Trimming cost V 4 bases and J 4 bases; bases outside gene matches: 7. This chain's CDR3 is CASSIGTDVYGYTF. CDR3 DNA sequence: TGTGCCAGCAGCATCGGGACAGATGTCTATGGCTACACCTTC.

The chain joins TRBV27 to TRBJ1-1; no clear D gene. This CDR3 is 16 amino acids long. Germline CDR1 is MNHEY and CDR2 is SMNVEV (reference sequence). The ends were cut back, 2 bases at V and 0 bases at J, with 13 bases in the middle. In DNA form, the CDR3 reads TGTGCCAGCAGTTTAGTCCCTTCGCGGATGAACACTGAAGCTTTCTTT. It encodes CASSLVPSRMNTEAFF.

Ten or more counts support this clonotype. The chain carries TRBV27 and TRBJ1-5; a possible D gene is TRBD1 (5 bases). The CDR3 is made up of 15 amino acids. Trimming took 5 bases from V and 6 from J, leaving 17 bases between them. Germline assignment: CDR1 MNHEY and CDR2 SMNVEV (reference sequence). The CDR3 here is CASSAAGYYGQPQHF. Here the CDR3 DNA reads TGTGCCAGCAGTGCTGCAGGGTATTATGGTCAGCCCCAGCATTTT.

This clonotype was recorded at least ten times. The chain combines TRBV27 with TRBJ2-7; TRBD2 matches 7 bases. With 5 bases clipped from V and 3 bases from J, the junction kept 13 bases outside the gene matches. Germline lookup yields CDR1 MNHEY and CDR2 SMNVEV (reference sequence). The CDR3 covers 16 residues. CDR3 region: CASSALAGEGVYEQYF. CDR3 sequence (DNA): TGTGCCAGCAGTGCTCTGGCGGGAGAAGGGGTCTACGAGCAGTACTTC.

Details on this clonotype: This clone may be a read error of a much larger clone one base away. This chain uses TRBV5-4 with TRBJ2-2, with TRBD1 matching 7 bases. Trimming at V came to 3 bases and at J to 1 base, leaving 3 bases not matched to a gene. This CDR3 comprises 15 residues. Germline assignment: CDR1 SGHNT and CDR2 YYREEE (reference sequence). The CDR3: CASSSGTVNTGELFF. CDR3 in DNA: TGTGCCAGCAGCTCCGGGACAGTGAACACCGGGGAGCTGTTTTTT.

This clonotype was counted at least ten times. The J gene is TRBJ2-1, the V gene TRBV2; possibly TRBD2 for D (5 bases). V was pared by 7 bases and J by 3 bases, with 16 bases between. This CDR3 is built from 15 residues. Germline CDR1 reads SNHLY; CDR2 reads FYNNEI. This CDR3 is CASTPRPSRYNEQFF. In nucleotides, the CDR3 is TGTGCCAGCACTCCCAGGCCTAGCCGCTACAATGAGCAGTTCTTC. The whole variable domain, filled in from reference TRBV2 and TRBJ2-1, reads EPEVTQTPSHQVTQMGQEVILRCVPISNHLYFYWYRQILGQKVEFLVSFYNNEISEKSEIFDDQFSVERPDGSNFTLKIRSTKLEDSAMYFCASTPRPSRYNEQFFGPGTRLTVL.

The chain couples TRBV11-3 to TRBJ2-3; 9 positions match TRBD1. CDR1 is SGHNT and CDR2 is YENEEA in the germline V gene. V dropped 6 bases and J dropped 3; count of bases not matched to a gene: 7. This CDR3 region has 15 residues. The CDR3 here is CASRDRDRATDTQYF. In DNA, the CDR3 is TGTGCCAGCAGGGACCGGGACAGGGCGACAGATACGCAGTATTTT.

This clonotype was detected only a few times. A read error may be the cause here, since a much bigger clone is one base away. This chain uses TRBV30 with TRBJ2-7; D is ambiguous. The CDR3 totals 12 residues. Deletions cut 5 bases from V and 3 bases from J, with 11 bases between. Germline V gene lookup returns CDR1 GTSNPN and CDR2 SVGIG (reference sequence). CDR3 sequence: CAWGLRDYEQYF. Written as DNA, the CDR3 is TGTGCCTGGGGTTTGAGAGACTACGAGCAGTACTTC.

This clonotype was detected ten times or more. J is TRBJ2-3 and V is TRBV11-2, with D perhaps TRBD1 or TRBD2 (5 bases each). Between the trimmed V and J ends, which lost 1 base and 2 bases, there was a span of 7 bases. Germline loops: CDR1 SGHAT, CDR2 FQNNGV. The CDR3 runs to 14 residues. DNA of the CDR3: TGTGCCAGCAGCTTAGTGGGGGACACAGATACGCAGTATTTT. Translation: CASSLVGDTDTQYF.

A few counts support this clonotype. The chain combines TRBV11-2 with TRBJ2-7, with D possibly TRBD2 on 5 matching bases. V lost 4 bases and J 7 bases, leaving 17 bases between the germline ends. This CDR3 comprises 14 residues. From germline, CDR1 is SGHAT and CDR2 FQNNGV. CDR3 coding DNA: TGTGCCAGCAGCTCAGCCTACCTAGCTCAGGAGCAGTACTTC. Translating gives CASSSAYLAQEQYF.

This clonotype was seen at least ten times. The rearrangement links TRBV6-5 to TRBJ2-1, with TRBD2 matching over 11 bases. The V gene's germline CDR1 is MNHEY and CDR2 SVGAGI. The CDR3 contains 19 residues. The junction had 9 bases not matched to a gene; V was cut back by 0 bases and J by 2 bases. As DNA, the CDR3 is TGTGCCAGCAGTTACTCTTGGACTAGCGGGTCTCTTGCCTACAATGAGCAGTTCTTC. Translation: CASSYSWTSGSLAYNEQFF.

This clonotype was recorded at least ten times. The J gene is TRBJ2-7, the V gene TRBV30; TRBD2 agrees at 7 bases. Germline loops: CDR1 GTSNPN, CDR2 SVGIG (reference sequence). V trimming: 0 bases; J trimming: 4 bases; junction bases outside the gene matches: 9. The CDR3 sequence is 15 residues long. CDR3 amino acids: CAWSVAAGDGYEQYF. The CDR3, as DNA: TGTGCCTGGAGTGTAGCTGCGGGAGATGGGTACGAGCAGTACTTC.

The sample holds many counts of this clonotype. The genes are TRBV12-3 or TRBV12-4 and TRBJ2-1; 7 bases align to TRBD2. The CDR3 loop spans 15 amino acids. Losses at the gene ends were 3 bases for V and 4 bases for J; bases not matched to a gene: 6. CDR3 nucleotide sequence: TGTGCCAGCAGTTTGGGGCGGGAGACTTACAATGAGCAGTTCTTC. Translation gives CASSLGRETYNEQFF.

The table lists this clonotype with many counts. The genes are TRBV12-3 or TRBV12-4 and TRBJ2-2; weak D call: TRBD1 (5 bases). The CDR3 has 15 amino acids. V was pared by 2 bases and J by 6 bases, with 13 bases between. CDR3: CASSLSRGSAGELFF. DNA of the CDR3: TGTGCCAGCAGTTTATCAAGGGGATCCGCCGGGGAGCTGTTTTTT.

Ten or more counts support this clonotype. At one end, the junction sequence differs from germline, possibly due to a read error. This chain joins TRBV11-3 and TRBJ1-1; D is possibly TRBD1 (5 bases). CDR3 length: 14 amino acids. Looked up from germline, CDR1 is SGHNT and CDR2 is YENEEA. The CDR3 region is CANSLMGGNTEAFF. CDR3 bases: TGTGCCAACAGCCTGATGGGGGGGAACACTGAAGCTTTCTTT.